The 30 T cell receptor beta chains reported below all come from one sample, sequenced in a study of control samples from healthy donors and cancer patients (dated by TCRdb to 2020 to 2022). Libraries were prepared through the immunoSEQ multiplex PCR assay. Entries here come from immuneACCESS through TCRdb and include only in-frame sequences with V and J called. Some clones fail to appear in such tables; in the studies checked, an unresolved V gene covers under half of the shortfall, and the cause of the remainder is unknown. Within this sample are about 150,000 clones, with 70% to 90% of them counted one time only. The ten largest clonotypes hold 1.5% to 2% of the sample. Specimen: blood. The receptor set was obtained from a man aged 18 to 29 in good health.

V is TRBV9 and J is TRBJ1-6; D is unclear. Trimming removed 4 bases from V and 7 bases from J, with 15 bases in between. CDR1 and CDR2 (germline): SGDLS, YYNGEE. CDR3 length: 15 amino acids. The CDR3 bases are TGTGCCAGCAGCCCCGACTGGACGGACAATTCACCCCTCCACTTT. This gives the protein CASSPDWTDNSPLHF.

The chain couples TRBV25-1 to TRBJ1-2; D may be TRBD1 (5 bases). This CDR3 has 15 amino acids. Per germline, CDR1 MGHDK and CDR2 SYGVNS. V shed 1 base and J shed 6 bases, with 15 bases lying between them. CDR3 in amino acids: CASSESGGGVNGYTF. CDR3 bases: TGTGCCAGCAGTGAATCCGGGGGTGGAGTAAATGGCTACACCTTC.

In this sample, this clone turned up once. The chain couples TRBV19 to TRBJ1-2; unclear D gene. The V gene's germline CDR1 is LNHDA and CDR2 SQIVND (reference sequence). The V end lost 3 bases, the J end lost 8 bases, and 10 bases lay between the germline ends. The CDR3 contains 12 residues. The CDR3 loop is CASSIGQEGYTF. The CDR3 DNA reads TGTGCCAGTAGTATCGGGCAGGAAGGCTACACCTTC.

The chain carries TRBV12-5 and TRBJ2-1; 9 positions match TRBD2. With V trimmed by 0 bases and J by 10 bases, 4 bases remained unmatched. The CDR3 runs to 14 residues. Looked up from germline, CDR1 is LGHNT and CDR2 is FRNRAP. CDR3 in DNA: TGTGCTAGTGGTTTGGTAGAAAGCGGGGGGGAGCAGTTCTTC. Protein: CASGLVESGGEQFF.

The chain uses TRBV9 and TRBJ1-2; no clear D. The CDR3 is 12 amino acids. CDR1 and CDR2 from the germline V gene are SGDLS and YYNGEE. Trimming removed 3 bases at V and 6 bases at J, with 9 bases between. CDR3 amino acids: CASSGRVHGYTF. The DNA for the CDR3 is TGTGCCAGCAGCGGACGGGTTCATGGCTACACCTTC.

This chain connects TRBV6-1 to TRBJ1-5; the D is unclear. The germline gives CDR1 MNHNS, CDR2 SASEGT. Between the trimmed V and J ends, which lost 0 bases and 6 bases, there was a span of 15 bases. The CDR3 runs to 16 residues. Written as DNA, the CDR3 is TGTGCCAGCAGTGAAGCGGAGGGAGCTTTCCCTCAGCCCCAGCATTTT. Translating gives CASSEAEGAFPQPQHF.

The chain links TRBV3-1 (or the pseudogene TRBV3-2) to TRBJ2-5; D unresolved. V was pared by 4 bases and J by 1 base, with 13 bases between. CDR1 and CDR2 from the germline V gene are LGHDT and YNNKEL (reference sequence). CDR3 size: 15 residues. The chain's CDR3 is CASSPHPDTQETQYF. CDR3 DNA: TGTGCCAGCAGCCCCCACCCCGACACCCAAGAGACCCAGTACTTC.

The CDR3 is CAWSYRVNSPLHF. CDR3 nucleotide sequence: TGTGCCTGGAGCTACAGGGTGAATTCACCCCTCCACTTT. The chain combines TRBV30 with TRBJ1-6; D might be TRBD1 (6 bases). The CDR3 is 13 amino acids. Per the germline V gene, CDR1 is GTSNPN and CDR2 is SVGIG (reference sequence). Trimming cost V 3 bases and J 7 bases, with 10 bases left between them. The variable domain in full, completed from reference TRBV30 and TRBJ1-6, reads SQTIHQWPATLVQPVGSPLSLECTVEGTSNPNLYWYRQAAGRGLQLLFYSVGIGQISSEVPQNLSASRPQDRQFILSSKKLLLSDSGFYLCAWSYRVNSPLHFGNGTRLTVT.

The V and J genes are TRBV30 and TRBJ2-7; 8 bases line up with TRBD1. CDR1 is GTSNPN and CDR2 is SVGIG in the germline V gene (reference sequence). The CDR3 runs 13 residues. The V and J ends lost 2 bases and 6 bases, in that order; junction bases with no gene match: 6. The CDR3 here is CAWSNSDRVEQYF. For the CDR3, the DNA is TGTGCCTGGAGTAACTCGGACAGGGTCGAGCAGTACTTC.

V and J are TRBV3-1 (or the pseudogene TRBV3-2) and TRBJ2-1, with TRBD2 as a possible D gene (6 bases). The CDR3 length is 15 residues. V was trimmed by 6 bases and J by 0 bases, leaving 12 bases between them. The germline CDR1 and CDR2 sequences are LGHDT and YNNKEL (reference sequence). The CDR3 DNA sequence: TGTGCCAGCAGGCAACGGGGGAGCTCCTACAATGAGCAGTTCTTC. Encoded protein: CASRQRGSSYNEQFF.

CDR3 DNA sequence: TGTGCCAGCAGCGACAAAGGCCGTAGCAGGGCGATCCAAGAGACCCAGTACTTC. Its protein product is CASSDKGRSRAIQETQYF. The rearrangement links TRBV11-3 to TRBJ2-5, with D perhaps matching TRBD1 (5 bases). There are 18 residues in the CDR3. Trimming shortened V by 5 bases and J by 1 base, and 23 bases separated the two germline ends. Germline values: CDR1 SGHNT, CDR2 YENEEA.

The genes are TRBV29-1 and TRBJ1-4; 7 bases are a match to TRBD1. Germline CDR1 reads SQVTM; CDR2 reads ANQGSEA. Trimming took 1 base from V and 1 from J; bases not matched to a gene: 3. The CDR3 extends over 15 amino acids. The CDR3 loop is CSVEGNRGTNEKLFF. DNA for the CDR3: TGCAGCGTTGAAGGCAACAGGGGAACTAATGAAAAACTGTTTTTT. Variable domain in full (rest from reference TRBV29-1 and TRBJ1-4): SAVISQKPSRDICQRGTSLTIQCQVDSQVTMMFWYRQQPGQSLTLIATANQGSEATYESGFVIDKFPISRPNLTFSTLTVSNMSPEDSSIYLCSVEGNRGTNEKLFFGSGTQLSVL.

As to this clone: The sample carries other DNA sequences with the same CDR3. The rearrangement uses TRBV5-1 and TRBJ2-7; no firm D call. The CDR3 consists of 12 residues. The V and J ends lost 0 bases and 7 bases respectively, with 8 bases between them. The germline CDR1 and CDR2 sequences are SGHRS and YFSETQ. The CDR3 region has the DNA TGCGCCAGCAGCTTGGCGGTGGGGGAGCAGTACTTC. This codes for CASSLAVGEQYF.

The V and J genes are TRBV4-3 and TRBJ2-2; the match to TRBD2 covers 9 bases. Per germline, CDR1 LGHNA and CDR2 YSLEER. The V and J ends lost 0 bases and 7 bases, in that order; junction bases with no gene match: 9. This CDR3 region has 17 residues. The CDR3 loop reads CASSQDQIAGEGGELFF. The CDR3 region has the DNA TGCGCCAGCAGCCAAGATCAGATAGCGGGGGAGGGCGGGGAGCTGTTTTTT.

This chain joins TRBV12-3 or TRBV12-4 and TRBJ1-1; D call uncertain. Trimming pared 4 bases from V and 1 base from J, leaving 7 bases between. This CDR3 is 13 amino acids long. The CDR3 sequence: CASSSAGNTEAFF. The CDR3 DNA is TGTGCCAGCAGTTCAGCAGGGAACACTGAAGCTTTCTTT.

The chain links TRBV5-1 to TRBJ2-2; 10 nucleotides match TRBD1. J gave up 7 bases and V 3 bases, and 9 bases lay outside the gene matches. Germline V lookup: CDR1 SGHRS, CDR2 YFSETQ. This CDR3 spans 16 amino acids. CDR3 residues: CASSWRPGQGSGELFF. In DNA, the CDR3 is TGCGCCAGCAGCTGGAGACCGGGACAGGGGAGCGGGGAGCTGTTTTTT. Full variable domain (rest looked up from reference TRBV5-1 and TRBJ2-2): KAGVTQTPRYLIKTRGQQVTLSCSPISGHRSVSWYQQTPGQGLQFLFEYFSETQRNKGNFPGRFSGRQFSNSRSEMNVSTLELGDSALYLCASSWRPGQGSGELFFGEGSRLTVL.

The V gene is TRBV5-4, the J gene TRBJ1-1, with 7 bases aligning to TRBD1. V shed 4 bases and J 1 base; nucleotides not matched to a gene: 4. Germline V CDR1 and CDR2: SGHNT, YYREEE (reference sequence). The CDR3 is 14 amino acids. The CDR3 here is CASSRDSQNTEAFF. DNA for the CDR3: TGTGCCAGCAGCAGGGACAGCCAGAACACTGAAGCTTTCTTT.

This sequence joins TRBV15 and TRBJ1-4; 10 bases match TRBD1. The V and J ends lost 3 bases and 5 bases, in that order; junction bases with no gene match: 3. Germline CDR1 is LNHNV and CDR2 is YYDKDF (reference sequence). The CDR3 contains 15 residues. CDR3 bases: TGTGCCACCAGCAGGACAGGGGGCGAAAATGAAAAACTGTTTTTT. Residues: CATSRTGGENEKLFF.

The chain recombines TRBV5-1 with TRBJ2-1; weak D call: TRBD2 (6 bases). V lost 6 bases and J lost 4, with 20 bases in between. The CDR3 spans 16 residues. The germline V gene has CDR1 SGHRS and CDR2 YFSETQ. The CDR3 reads CASTPRRGGVYNEQFF. CDR3 coding DNA: TGCGCCAGCACCCCCAGGAGGGGCGGAGTTTACAATGAGCAGTTCTTC.

The V gene is TRBV30, the J gene TRBJ1-2, with D maybe TRBD1 (5 bases). V gave up 4 bases and J gave up 5 bases, with 11 bases separating them. CDR3 length equals 12 residues. Germline V gene sequence: CDR1 GTSNPN, CDR2 SVGIG (reference sequence). CDR3 sequence: CAWTGRAYGYTF. CDR3 nucleotides: TGTGCCTGGACAGGCAGGGCTTATGGCTACACCTTC.

This clone was seen a few times. The V gene is TRBV5-1, the J gene TRBJ1-2; the match to TRBD1 covers 7 bases. Per the germline V gene, CDR1 is SGHRS and CDR2 is YFSETQ. The trim removed 4 bases at V and 5 bases at J, leaving 2 bases unmatched. The CDR3 contains 12 residues. The CDR3 sequence is CASSAQGYGYTF. Here the CDR3 DNA reads TGCGCCAGCAGCGCACAGGGGTATGGCTACACCTTC.

The V call is TRBV15, the J call TRBJ1-2; possible D gene TRBD1, 5 bases. The germline V and J ends were trimmed by 0 bases and 4 bases, with 9 bases remaining between them. Germline V gene lookup returns CDR1 LNHNV and CDR2 YYDKDF (reference sequence). This CDR3 is 14 amino acids long. This chain's CDR3 is CATSRDRRGYGYTF. For the CDR3, the DNA is TGTGCCACCAGCAGAGATAGGAGGGGCTATGGCTACACCTTC. Full variable domain (missing parts from reference TRBV15 and TRBJ1-2): DAMVIQNPRYQVTQFGKPVTLSCSQTLNHNVMYWYQQKSSQAPKLLFHYYDKDFNNEADTPDNFQSRRPNTSFCFLDIRSPGLGDTAMYLCATSRDRRGYGYTFGSGTRLTVV.

The V call is TRBV4-1, the J call TRBJ2-6; no firm D call. V gave up 4 bases and J gave up 9 bases, with 7 bases separating them. Germline CDR1 reads MGHRA; CDR2 reads YSYEKL. This CDR3 is 12 amino acids long. CDR3 region: CASSPSNNVLTF. CDR3 sequence (DNA): TGCGCCAGCAGCCCCAGCAACAACGTCCTGACTTTC.

The V gene is TRBV19, the J gene TRBJ1-5; D not certain. This CDR3 spans 15 amino acids. Germline CDR1 is LNHDA and CDR2 is SQIVND (reference sequence). Trimming cost V 4 bases and J 0 bases, with 10 bases left between them. In DNA form, the CDR3 reads TGTGCCAGTAGTAAGGACCCTTATAGCAATCAGCCCCAGCATTTT. This gives the protein CASSKDPYSNQPQHF.

Comment on this clone: The sample carries other DNA sequences with the same CDR3. J is TRBJ2-2 and V is TRBV4-3; D gene uncertain. Germline V gene lookup returns CDR1 LGHNA and CDR2 YSLEER. V lost 3 bases and J lost 2, with 4 bases in between. This CDR3 comprises 13 residues. CDR3 nucleotide sequence: TGCGCCAGCAGCCAGGGAAACACCGGGGAGCTGTTTTTT. Protein: CASSQGNTGELFF.

The genes are TRBV27 and TRBJ2-3; D ambiguous. The germline V gene has CDR1 MNHEY and CDR2 SMNVEV (reference sequence). Deletions cut 11 bases from V and 9 bases from J, with 15 bases between. This CDR3 is 11 amino acids long. CDR3 nucleotides: TGTGCCGCCGGGTGGGCTATCACGCAGTATTTT. As protein: CAAGWAITQYF.

This clone has only one observation. The V gene is TRBV19, the J gene TRBJ1-6; maybe TRBD1 (5 bases). Germline V gives CDR1 LNHDA, CDR2 SQIVND (reference sequence). The V end was cut by 6 bases, the J end by 5 bases, with 8 bases between. This CDR3 is built from 13 residues. The CDR3 spells CASSTTDNSPLHF. The CDR3, as DNA: TGTGCCAGTAGCACGACAGATAATTCACCCCTCCACTTT. Drawing the rest from reference TRBV19 and TRBJ1-6, the complete variable domain is DGGITQSPKYLFRKEGQNVTLSCEQNLNHDAMYWYRQDPGQGLRLIYYSQIVNDFQKGDIAEGYSVSREKKESFPLTVTSAQKNPTAFYLCASSTTDNSPLHFGNGTRLTVT.

The chain is built from TRBV19 and TRBJ2-2; D perhaps matches TRBD2 (6 bases). Trimming shortened V by 0 bases and J by 6 bases, and 8 bases separated the two germline ends. CDR1 is LNHDA, CDR2 SQIVND, per germline (reference sequence). This CDR3 spans 14 amino acids. CDR3 in amino acids: CASSIDGSAGELFF. The DNA of the CDR3 is TGTGCCAGTAGTATAGACGGGAGCGCCGGGGAGCTGTTTTTT. Full variable domain (outside the CDR3, taken from reference TRBV19 and TRBJ2-2): DGGITQSPKYLFRKEGQNVTLSCEQNLNHDAMYWYRQDPGQGLRLIYYSQIVNDFQKGDIAEGYSVSREKKESFPLTVTSAQKNPTAFYLCASSIDGSAGELFFGEGSRLTVL.

This sequence joins TRBV9 and TRBJ2-5, with 10 bases aligning to TRBD2. Looked up from germline, CDR1 is SGDLS and CDR2 is YYNGEE. The trim removed 10 bases at V and 5 bases at J, leaving 14 bases unmatched. The CDR3 has 15 amino acids. CDR3 sequence reads: CASSRTSGPGETQYF. The CDR3 DNA reads as TGTGCCTCCTCCCGGACTAGCGGCCCCGGGGAGACCCAGTACTTC.

The chain links TRBV9 to TRBJ1-5, with D tentatively TRBD1 (5 bases). This CDR3 has 14 residues. V gave up 1 base and J gave up 7 bases, with 12 bases separating them. Germline V gives CDR1 SGDLS, CDR2 YYNGEE. The chain's CDR3 is CASSVSPQGQPQHF. The CDR3 nucleotides are TGTGCCAGCAGCGTATCCCCCCAGGGCCAGCCCCAGCATTTT.